The sequence of this TCR beta chain was determined in a study of T cells after yellow fever vaccination. The CDR3 is 15 amino acids. Losses at the gene ends were 5 bases for V and 1 base for J; bases not matched to a gene: 6. Germline lookup yields CDR1 SGHVS and CDR2 FNYEAQ. TCRdb called the 5' RACE reads again in MiXCR, with one record for every CDR3 protein. The sample includes some 350,000 distinct CDR3 sequences, about 6.2% seen only once; the top ten take 14% to 15%. The input for sequencing was PBMCs, taken 5 days after the yellow fever booster vaccination. J is TRBJ2-3 and V is TRBV7-6; TRBD1 aligns across 7 bases. The receptor was isolated from a man between 25 and 39 years old who received the YFV17D yellow fever vaccine. CDR3 residues: CASSPGGFGTDTQYF. The CDR3 DNA reads TGTGCCAGCAGCCCAGGGGGATTTGGCACAGATACGCAGTATTTT.